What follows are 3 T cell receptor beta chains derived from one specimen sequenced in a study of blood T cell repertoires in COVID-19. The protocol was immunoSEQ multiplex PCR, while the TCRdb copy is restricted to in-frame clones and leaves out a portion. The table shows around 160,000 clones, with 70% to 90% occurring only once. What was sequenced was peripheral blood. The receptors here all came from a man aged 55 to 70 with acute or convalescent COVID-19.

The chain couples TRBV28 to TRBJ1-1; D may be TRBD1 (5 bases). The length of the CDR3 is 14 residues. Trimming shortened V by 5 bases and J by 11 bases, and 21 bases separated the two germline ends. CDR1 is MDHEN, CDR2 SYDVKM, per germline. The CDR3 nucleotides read TGTGCCAGCAGTCCCTGGGGGGGACCTTGGGGTGCTTTCTTT. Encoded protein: CASSPWGGPWGAFF.

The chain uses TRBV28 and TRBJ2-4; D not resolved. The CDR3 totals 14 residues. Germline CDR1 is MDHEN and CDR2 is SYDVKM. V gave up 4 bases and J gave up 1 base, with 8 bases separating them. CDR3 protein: CASSSSGAKNIQYF. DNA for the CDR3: TGTGCCAGCAGTTCCTCCGGGGCCAAAAACATTCAGTACTTC. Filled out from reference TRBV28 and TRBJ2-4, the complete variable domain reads DVKVTQSSRYLVKRTGEKVFLECVQDMDHENMFWYRQDPGLGLRLIYFSYDVKMKEKGDIPEGYSVSREKKERFSLILESASTNQTSMYLCASSSSGAKNIQYFGAGTRLSVL.

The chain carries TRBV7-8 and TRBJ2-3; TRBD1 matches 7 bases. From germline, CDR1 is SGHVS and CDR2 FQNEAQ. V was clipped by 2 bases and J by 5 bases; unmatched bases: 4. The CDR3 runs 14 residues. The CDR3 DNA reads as TGTGCCAGCAGCTTAATCACAGGGGAAGATACGCAGTATTTT. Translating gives CASSLITGEDTQYF.